The source of this T cell receptor (beta chain) is a study of cytomegalovirus exposure and HLA in healthy donors. The study's findings and limits: Owing to their indistinguishability, certain V segments, notably TRBV6-2 and TRBV6-3, were excluded. In vitro experiments confirmed that three CMV-associated chains were specific for CMV antigens. A later analysis found TCR association rates differed by HLA locus, highest for DRB1 and lowest for HLA-C.

V was trimmed by 0 bases and J by 3 bases, leaving 11 bases between them. Germline-derived CDR1 and CDR2 are SGHTA and FQGNSA. This CDR3 region has 15 residues. Concerning this clone: What it binds is not known.

In the PCR, 60 Vbeta and 13 Jbeta primers were used. Libraries were prepared by immunoSEQ multiplex PCR; TCRdb keeps only in-frame clonotypes and omits some of them. The table for this sample gives about 48,000 clones. The gene calls are TRBV7-2 and TRBJ1-2, with D perhaps matching TRBD1 (6 bases). This sequence originates from a woman in her thirties or forties in good health and CMV-seronegative. The sequencing sample was made of PBMCs. The DNA of the CDR3 is TGTGCCAGCAGCTTAGCTCGGACAGATTACTATGGCTACACCTTC. Translation gives CASSLARTDYYGYTF. Supplemented by reference TRBV7-2 and TRBJ1-2, the full variable domain reads GAGVSQSPSNKVTEKGKDVELRCDPISGHTALYWYRQSLGQGLEFLIYFQGNSAPDKSGLPSDRFSAERTGGSVSTLTIQRTQQEDSAVYLCASSLARTDYYGYTFGSGTRLTVV.